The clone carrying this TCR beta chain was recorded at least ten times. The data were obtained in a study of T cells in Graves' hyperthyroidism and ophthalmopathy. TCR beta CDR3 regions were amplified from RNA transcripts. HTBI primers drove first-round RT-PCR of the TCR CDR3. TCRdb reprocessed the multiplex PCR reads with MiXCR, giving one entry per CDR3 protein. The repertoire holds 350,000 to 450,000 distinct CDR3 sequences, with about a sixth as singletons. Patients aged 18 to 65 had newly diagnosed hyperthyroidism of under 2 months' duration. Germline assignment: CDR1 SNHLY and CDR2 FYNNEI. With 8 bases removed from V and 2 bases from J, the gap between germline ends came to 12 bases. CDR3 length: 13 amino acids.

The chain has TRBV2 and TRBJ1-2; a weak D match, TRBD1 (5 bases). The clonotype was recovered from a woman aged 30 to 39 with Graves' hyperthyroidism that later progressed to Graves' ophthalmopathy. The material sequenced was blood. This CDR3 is CASEISGNYGYTF. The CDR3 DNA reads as TGTGCCAGCGAGATTTCAGGGAACTATGGCTACACCTTC. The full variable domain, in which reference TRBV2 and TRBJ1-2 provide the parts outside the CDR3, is EPEVTQTPSHQVTQMGQEVILRCVPISNHLYFYWYRQILGQKVEFLVSFYNNEISEKSEIFDDQFSVERPDGSNFTLKIRSTKLEDSAMYFCASEISGNYGYTFGSGTRLTVV.